The text below deals with one TCR beta chain. Its antigen is currently not known. Per-base qualities were not stored, and no clone one base away is much larger. Ipilimumab was given at 1 mg/kg intravenously on day 1 of selected weeks, and checkpoint therapy started 14 to 28 days after autologous transplant. Nivolumab was given at 3 mg/kg intravenously on day 1 of weeks 1, 4, 7, 10, and every two weeks through week 26. The study was a Phase Ib clinical trial testing combined checkpoint inhibition with ipilimumab and nivolumab as consolidation after autologous stem cell transplantation. These data belong to a study of ipilimumab plus nivolumab after autologous stem cell transplantation (dated by TCRdb to the early 2020s). Turning to the overall study: The median number of doses received by trial patients was four or five for ipilimumab and fewer than 10 for nivolumab. The intent-to-treat population of the trial was made up of about 37 patients. High-risk transplant-naive patients and patients relapsing within 3 years of a first autologous transplant were included in the myeloma cohort. Patients in the trial were undergoing autologous transplant and had high-risk diffuse large B cell lymphoma, mature T cell lymphoma, or multiple myeloma.

After removal of 4 bases from V and 2 bases from J, the junction retains 6 bases not matched to a gene. Based on the germline V gene, the CDR1 and CDR2 sequences are SGHRS and YFSETQ. The CDR3 contains 14 residues, cysteine and phenylalanine counted. Only the CDR3 part of the read is kept: 42 bases, read in frame from the first base. Library preparation used the immunoSEQ multiplex PCR assay. Drawn from immuneACCESS, this table holds only the in-frame rearrangements with V and J called that TCRdb kept. Clones are partly lost; checked studies trace under half to an unresolved V gene and leave the rest unexplained. Here the sample has 43,000 or so clones; 70% to 90% occur a single time. The ten largest clones take up approximately 0.83% of the sample. The paper's findings and limits, for the study overall: According to the authors, a biologic rationale for studying the approach further came from T cell receptor repertoire, regulatory T cell phenotype and gut microbiota profiles. The authors concluded that combined checkpoint inhibition appeared tolerable when used as consolidation after transplant.

The sample was PBMCs, taken in a trial of ipilimumab plus nivolumab as post-transplant consolidation. The origin of this receptor is a male donor with multiple myeloma. The sequence links TRBV5-1 to TRBJ2-7, with 7 bases aligning to TRBD1. The DNA sequence follows: TGCGCCAGCAGCCCGGGACAGCCCACCTACGAGCAGTACTTC. This sequence encodes CASSPGQPTYEQYF.